A single sample gave rise to the 13 T cell receptor beta chains below, sequenced in a study of T cell responses to AZD1222 COVID-19 vaccine. The assay was immunoSEQ multiplex PCR, and TCRdb's table has in-frame clones only and misses some. The table lists about 90,000 clones, around 90% of them singletons. Sequences were derived from peripheral blood, sampled on day 0 of AZD1222 vaccination. These receptors were collected from an adult in good health.

The V call is TRBV24-1, the J call TRBJ1-1; TRBD1 might be the D (6 bases). V was cut by 1 base and J by 7 bases, with 21 bases left in between. Germline loops: CDR1 KGHDR, CDR2 SFDVKD. The CDR3 spans 17 residues. CDR3 region: CATSDFRGHAFRDEAFF. CDR3 coding DNA: TGTGCCACCAGTGATTTCAGGGGACACGCCTTTCGGGATGAAGCTTTCTTT.

With regard to this clone: Other DNA sequences from this sample encode an identical CDR3 as well. The CDR3 nucleotides read TGTGCCAGCTCACCAGGACAGGGGGCAGGACAGCCCCAGCATTTT. This encodes CASSPGQGAGQPQHF. The chain links TRBV18 to TRBJ1-5; 11 nucleotides agree with TRBD1. The V segment lost 2 bases and the J segment 7 bases; nucleotides outside the gene matches: 4. The CDR3 runs 15 residues. Germline assignment: CDR1 KGHSH and CDR2 LQKENI. Together with reference TRBV18 and TRBJ1-5, the CDR3 gives the full variable domain: NAGVMQNPRHLVRRRGQEARLRCSPMKGHSHVYWYRQLPEEGLKFMVYLQKENIIDESGMPKERFSAEFPKEGPSILRIQQVVRGDSAAYFCASSPGQGAGQPQHFGDGTRLSIL.

CDR3 in DNA: TGTGCCAGCAGCCCGTCTGGGAGGGTTGCGGGTGAGCAGTTCTTC. Protein: CASSPSGRVAGEQFF. The chain couples TRBV7-9 to TRBJ2-1; TRBD2 agrees at 7 bases. CDR3 length: 15 amino acids. V shed 5 bases and J 9 bases; nucleotides not matched to a gene: 13. Per germline, CDR1 SEHNR and CDR2 FQNEAQ (reference sequence).

This chain uses TRBV28 with TRBJ1-1; 7 nucleotides align to TRBD1. Germline CDR1 is MDHEN and CDR2 is SYDVKM. Trimming removed 4 bases from V and 8 bases from J; junction bases left unmatched: 7. CDR3 size: 13 residues. CDR3 amino acids: CASSSPQGGEAFF. The DNA of the CDR3 is TGTGCCAGCAGTTCCCCCCAGGGGGGGGAAGCTTTCTTT.

The V call is TRBV25-1, the J call TRBJ1-6; D not certain. The germline V gene encodes CDR1 MGHDK and CDR2 SYGVNS. The CDR3 is made up of 16 amino acids. Deletions cut 4 bases from V and 0 bases from J, with 10 bases between. CDR3: CASSGWKSSYNSPLHF. In nucleotides, the CDR3 is TGTGCCAGCAGTGGTTGGAAAAGCTCCTATAATTCACCCCTCCACTTT. Combining the CDR3 with reference TRBV25-1 and TRBJ1-6 gives the whole variable domain EADIYQTPRYLVIGTGKKITLECSQTMGHDKMYWYQQDPGMELHLIHYSYGVNSTEKGDLSSESTVSRIRTEHFPLTLESARPSHTSQYLCASSGWKSSYNSPLHFGNGTRLTVT.

The chain employs TRBV2 and TRBJ2-2; possible D gene TRBD2, 6 bases. This CDR3 has 13 residues. Germline CDR1 is SNHLY and CDR2 is FYNNEI. V was shortened by 6 bases and J by 7 bases, with 12 bases between the two germline ends. This chain's CDR3 is CASSGRRDGELFF. As DNA, the CDR3 is TGTGCCAGCAGCGGCCGGCGGGACGGGGAGCTGTTTTTT.

The CDR3 coding sequence is TGTGCCAGCAGCCAAGATAACTATGGCTACACCTTC. It translates to CASSQDNYGYTF. This chain connects TRBV3-1 (or the pseudogene TRBV3-2) to TRBJ1-2; no clear D gene. V lost 0 bases and J lost 1, with 0 bases in between. Germline V gives CDR1 LGHDT, CDR2 YNNKEL (reference sequence). The CDR3 totals 12 residues.

The chain recombines TRBV21-1 with TRBJ2-2. TRBV21-1 is flagged as a pseudogene. CDR3 length: 15 residues. This chain's CDR3 is CASSNGSHNTGELFF. DNA of the CDR3: TGTGCCAGCAGCAATGGGTCACATAACACCGGGGAGCTGTTTTTT.

The J gene is TRBJ2-7, the V gene TRBV6-8; perhaps TRBD2 as D (5 bases). Germline loops: CDR1 MNHGY, CDR2 SAAAGT. With 2 bases removed from V and 3 bases from J, the gap between germline ends came to 14 bases. The CDR3 totals 15 residues. Here the CDR3 reads CASSYPSRDSYEQYF. For the CDR3, the DNA is TGTGCCAGCAGTTACCCCTCCCGGGATAGCTACGAGCAGTACTTC.

This clone was observed a single time. The chain is built from TRBV5-1 and TRBJ2-3, with a possible D match to TRBD1 (5 bases). CDR1 is SGHRS and CDR2 is YFSETQ in the germline V gene. V lost 0 bases and J lost 4, with 12 bases in between. The CDR3 runs 15 residues. The CDR3 DNA follows: TGCGCCAGCAGCTTGGGGGGCATAGTCCCAGATACGCAGTATTTT. This codes for CASSLGGIVPDTQYF. The full variable domain, its missing parts supplied by reference TRBV5-1 and TRBJ2-3, is KAGVTQTPRYLIKTRGQQVTLSCSPISGHRSVSWYQQTPGQGLQFLFEYFSETQRNKGNFPGRFSGRQFSNSRSEMNVSTLELGDSALYLCASSLGGIVPDTQYFGPGTRLTVL.

CDR3 region: CASSEPNGNEQFF. In DNA, the CDR3 is TGCGCCAGCAGTGAACCGAATGGGAATGAGCAGTTCTTC. The chain employs TRBV10-1 and TRBJ2-1; D is uncertain. Germline loops: CDR1 WNHNN, CDR2 SYGVQD (reference sequence). There are 13 residues in the CDR3. V was shortened by 3 bases and J by 7 bases, with 10 bases between the two germline ends.

The gene calls are TRBV5-1 and TRBJ2-3, with D unclear. With 0 bases removed from V and 2 bases from J, the gap between germline ends came to 13 bases. The CDR3 runs 16 residues. Germline CDR1 is SGHRS and CDR2 is YFSETQ. CDR3 in amino acids: CASSLAGFSPTDTQYF. Written as DNA, the CDR3 is TGCGCCAGCAGCTTGGCCGGTTTCTCACCCACAGATACGCAGTATTTT.

This chain uses TRBV6-5 with TRBJ1-5; a weak D match, TRBD1 (6 bases). Trimming removed 7 bases from V and 8 bases from J, with 12 bases in between. This CDR3 region has 12 residues. The germline V gene has CDR1 MNHEY and CDR2 SVGAGI. In DNA form, the CDR3 reads TGTGCCAGCAAGACAGGAAGGGAGCCCCAGCATTTT. It codes for CASKTGREPQHF.